This T cell receptor beta chain was found in a study of OX40 agonist ivuxolimab in advanced cancers. The overall study: All patients had ivuxolimab intravenously every 2 weeks at 0.01 to 10 mg/kg. Study findings and constraints: Clones of CD4+ and CD8+ blood T cells grew by week 6 at doses of 0.1 to 3.0 mg/kg. Antigen targets of the expanded peripheral T cells went undetermined. Partial responders treated at 0.1-3.0 mg/kg exhibited clonal expansion among the lowest measured.

The CDR3 runs to 12 residues. Germline lookup yields CDR1 MNHEY and CDR2 SMNVEV (reference sequence). The germline V and J ends were trimmed by 3 bases and 7 bases, with 9 bases remaining between them. Using immunoSEQ multiplex PCR, the repertoire was profiled, and TCRdb retains in-frame clones only, with some absent. Altogether around 99,000 clones are present, under 95% being singletons, with the ten largest covering roughly 1.3%. Only one count was recorded for this clone. The antigen is undetermined. The starting material was CD4+ or CD8+ T cells sorted from blood, obtained in a trial of the OX40 agonist ivuxolimab. V and J are TRBV27 and TRBJ1-1; D ambiguous. The receptor was isolated from an adult with an advanced solid tumor such as melanoma, head and neck, liver or kidney cancer. The CDR3 sequence is CASSFSGSEAFF. CDR3 coding DNA: TGTGCCAGCAGTTTTTCGGGGAGTGAAGCTTTCTTT.